Below are 9 T cell receptor beta chains sequenced from a single sample in a study of T cells in Graves' hyperthyroidism and ophthalmopathy. RNA transcripts were the template for amplifying TCR beta CDR3 regions. Using the HTBI primer set, a first-round RT-PCR was run on the TCR CDR3. TCRdb ran MiXCR on the multiplex PCR reads and lists one entry per CDR3 protein. The sample lists hundreds of thousands of distinct CDR3 sequences, roughly 50% occurring once. Specimen: peripheral blood or thyroid tissue (not recorded which). The receptors originated from a woman between 18 and 29 years old with Graves' hyperthyroidism.

The CDR3 region is CASSQEGILAGYNEQFF. The CDR3 bases are TGCGCCAGCAGCCAAGAAGGAATACTAGCGGGATACAATGAGCAGTTCTTC. The rearrangement links TRBV4-3 to TRBJ2-1; 10 positions match TRBD2. The CDR3 totals 17 residues. V lost 0 bases, J lost 4 bases, and 6 bases stayed unmatched. CDR1 is LGHNA and CDR2 is YSLEER in the germline V gene.

The genes are TRBV12-3 or TRBV12-4 and TRBJ1-5; D unresolved. The CDR3 length is 13 residues. Deletions cut 9 bases from V and 7 bases from J, with 16 bases between. The chain's CDR3 is CASGFMDSQPQHF. The CDR3 DNA follows: TGTGCCAGTGGTTTTATGGATTCCCAGCCCCAGCATTTT.

With respect to this clonotype: At one end, the junction sequence differs from germline, possibly due to a read error. V is TRBV10-2 and J is TRBJ1-6, with D perhaps matching TRBD1 (5 bases). In germline, CDR1 is WSHSY, CDR2 SAAADI. This CDR3 is 15 amino acids long. CDR3: CASSLASGLGSPLHF. DNA for the CDR3: TGTGCCAGCAGTTTAGCGTCAGGGTTAGGTTCACCCCTCCACTTT.

The V call is TRBV2, the J call TRBJ2-7; the match to TRBD1 covers 7 bases. Looked up from germline, CDR1 is SNHLY and CDR2 is FYNNEI. The J segment lost 0 bases and the V segment lost 8 bases, leaving 7 bases of the junction unmatched. CDR3 length: 14 amino acids. CDR3 nucleotides: TGTGCCAGCGGCAGACAGGGAAGCTCCTACGAGCAGTACTTC. The encoded protein is CASGRQGSSYEQYF.

The chain uses TRBV29-1 and TRBJ1-5; the D is unclear. V lost 8 bases and J 7 bases, leaving 18 bases between the germline ends. Germline V gene data show CDR1 as SQVTM and CDR2 as ANQGSEA. This CDR3 region has 13 residues. The chain's CDR3 is CSPRRGHRQPQHF. The CDR3 DNA reads as TGCAGCCCGAGACGGGGTCATCGGCAGCCCCAGCATTTT.

The chain has TRBV25-1 and TRBJ2-6, with D hard to call. The CDR3 contains 19 residues. Trimming removed 8 bases from V and 0 bases from J, with 23 bases in between. CDR1 and CDR2 (germline): MGHDK, SYGVNS. CDR3 amino acids: CASSPSPRRPNSGANVLTF. CDR3 in DNA: TGTGCCAGCTCACCATCCCCGAGGAGACCTAACTCTGGGGCCAACGTCCTGACTTTC.

This chain joins TRBV25-1 and TRBJ1-5; a weak D match, TRBD1 (5 bases). Germline CDR1 is MGHDK and CDR2 is SYGVNS. V was shortened by 5 bases and J by 8 bases, with 13 bases between the two germline ends. The CDR3 has 13 amino acids. CDR3 amino acids: CASSLSGKEPQHF. The CDR3 DNA reads TGTGCCAGCAGTTTGTCAGGGAAAGAGCCCCAGCATTTT.

The table lists this clonotype with many counts. This chain links TRBV25-1 with TRBJ2-7; D may be TRBD1 (6 bases). The CDR3 is 15 residues long. V shed 5 bases and J shed 7 bases, with 21 bases lying between them. Germline values: CDR1 MGHDK, CDR2 SYGVNS. The chain's CDR3 is CASSLRDKELREQYF. CDR3 bases: TGTGCCAGCAGTTTGAGGGACAAAGAGTTACGAGAGCAGTACTTC.

Comments on this clonotype: One base away lies a much larger clone, so this may be a sequencing read error. This sequence joins TRBV10-3 and TRBJ2-7; D gene uncertain. Germline V gives CDR1 ENHRY, CDR2 SYGVKD. The CDR3 covers 14 residues. V lost 1 base, J lost 0 bases, and 7 bases lay in between. The CDR3 sequence is CAISELKGSYEQYF. The DNA for the CDR3 is TGTGCCATCAGTGAGTTGAAGGGCTCCTACGAGCAGTACTTC.